Given below is one TCR beta chain in context. The data are from a study of blood T cell repertoires in COVID-19. The J segment lost 4 bases and the V segment lost 0 bases, leaving 1 base of the junction unmatched. Germline V CDR1 and CDR2: SGHDN, FVKESK. The CDR3 totals 14 residues. Profiling relied on immunoSEQ multiplex PCR, and the TCRdb table lists in-frame clones only, not all of them. Of about 160,000 clones in the sample, approximately 88% were seen once. This sequence originates from a woman in her fifties or sixties with acute or convalescent COVID-19. The J gene is TRBJ2-7, the V gene TRBV14; 9 nucleotides align to TRBD2. What was sequenced was peripheral blood. CDR3 sequence (DNA): TGTGCCAGCAGCCAAGATCTAGCGGGGTACGAGCAGTACTTC. As protein: CASSQDLAGYEQYF.